Below, 18 T cell receptor beta chains from the same sample are listed, as sequenced in a study of shared clonotypes between healthy human individuals. Terminally differentiated effector memory CD45RA+ cells were left out of the naive CD8 fraction, which was CD45RO-negative and positively selected for CCR7. Method: immunoSEQ multiplex PCR; TCRdb's copy keeps in-frame clones and lacks some. The repertoire has roughly 2.1 million clones, 85% to 95% of them found once; the top ten carry approximately 1.7%. Source material: naive CD8+ T cells from PBMCs. Every receptor here comes from a man aged 18 to 30 in good health. Some clones in this sample may be carry-over from other donors' samples.

This sequence joins TRBV10-2 and TRBJ1-2, with TRBD1 matching 10 bases. Germline V gene sequence: CDR1 WSHSY, CDR2 SAAADI. Trimming took 3 bases from V and 7 from J; bases not matched to a gene: 5. The CDR3 has 14 residues. The CDR3 protein is CASSDDRGRLGYTF. The CDR3 region has the DNA TGCGCCAGCAGTGATGACAGGGGGCGCCTTGGCTACACCTTC.

V and J are TRBV27 and TRBJ1-5, with 11 positions matching TRBD1. The CDR3 sequence is 15 residues long. Germline V gene lookup returns CDR1 MNHEY and CDR2 SMNVEV (reference sequence). V shed 5 bases and J 4 bases; nucleotides not matched to a gene: 4. This chain's CDR3 is CASSAGQGANQPQHF. The CDR3, as DNA: TGTGCCAGCAGTGCCGGACAGGGGGCTAATCAGCCCCAGCATTTT.

The chain combines TRBV7-6 with TRBJ1-4; D is ambiguous. The length of the CDR3 is 16 residues. Germline V gene data show CDR1 as SGHVS and CDR2 as FNYEAQ. V lost 3 bases to trimming and J lost 3 bases, with 14 bases between them. CDR3 sequence (DNA): TGTGCCAGCAGCTTTCCCCCCCGGCAGTCTAATGAAAAACTGTTTTTT. It yields the protein CASSFPPRQSNEKLFF.

The rearrangement joins TRBV7-7 to TRBJ2-2; the D gene could be TRBD1 or TRBD2 (5 bases each). V lost 4 bases and J 7 bases, leaving 16 bases between the germline ends. Germline V gene sequence: CDR1 SSHAT, CDR2 FNYEAQ (reference sequence). The length of the CDR3 is 15 residues. The CDR3 is CASSSGTGRGGELFF. DNA of the CDR3: TGTGCCAGCAGCTCCGGGACCGGACGTGGCGGGGAGCTGTTTTTT. The variable domain in full, completed from reference TRBV7-7 and TRBJ2-2, reads GAGVSQSPRYKVTKRGQDVTLRCDPISSHATLYWYQQALGQGPEFLTYFNYEAQPDKSGLPSDRFSAERPEGSISTLTIQRTEQRDSAMYRCASSSGTGRGGELFFGEGSRLTVL.

The chain recombines TRBV5-6 with TRBJ1-2; D gene uncertain. Germline V CDR1 and CDR2: SGHDT, YYEEEE. The CDR3 totals 12 residues. Between the trimmed V and J ends, which lost 0 bases and 13 bases, there was a span of 13 bases. The DNA for the CDR3 is TGTGCCAGCAGCTTGGGGGCAGGCCTTGGCACCTTC. Its protein is CASSLGAGLGTF.

V and J are TRBV27 and TRBJ1-2, with a tentative D call TRBD1 (5 bases). V gave up 2 bases and J gave up 2 bases, with 12 bases separating them. The CDR3 covers 15 residues. Germline CDR1 and CDR2: MNHEY and SMNVEV (reference sequence). For the CDR3, the DNA is TGTGCCAGCAGTTTACTGGCAGGGCGAAACTATGGCTACACCTTC. Translated: CASSLLAGRNYGYTF.

The chain recombines TRBV28 with TRBJ1-2; 12 nucleotides match TRBD1. V lost 5 bases and J lost 3; bases outside the gene matches: 10. The CDR3 has 17 amino acids. The V gene's germline CDR1 is MDHEN and CDR2 SYDVKM. The CDR3 spells CASSRPPGQGADYGYTF. CDR3 bases: TGTGCCAGCAGTCGACCCCCGGGACAGGGGGCTGACTATGGCTACACCTTC.

J is TRBJ2-3 and V is TRBV9; the D is unclear. The CDR3 length is 11 residues. Germline CDR1 SGDLS, CDR2 YYNGEE. V was pared by 0 bases and J by 6 bases, with 2 bases between. For the CDR3, the DNA is TGTGCCAGCAGCGTAGATGATACGCAGTATTTT. Its translation: CASSVDDTQYF.

J is TRBJ2-7 and V is TRBV9; D might be TRBD1 or TRBD2, each matching 5 bases. Germline V gene sequence: CDR1 SGDLS, CDR2 YYNGEE. This CDR3 is built from 14 residues. V lost 3 bases and J lost 5, with 15 bases in between. This chain's CDR3 is CASSGDEGWNEQYF. CDR3 in DNA: TGTGCCAGCAGCGGGGACGAGGGCTGGAACGAGCAGTACTTC.

The CDR3 DNA is TGTGCCAGCAGTTCGGGGGAGGGGGCCACTAATGAAAAACTGTTTTTT. Translation: CASSSGEGATNEKLFF. The chain combines TRBV28 with TRBJ1-4; 7 nucleotides line up with TRBD1. V shed 4 bases, J shed 2 bases, and the junction held 7 bases outside the gene matches. This CDR3 contains 16 residues. Germline-derived CDR1 and CDR2 are MDHEN and SYDVKM.

This clone was seen only once. The chain uses TRBV2 and TRBJ2-1; possible D gene TRBD1, 6 bases. Deletions cut 4 bases from V and 6 bases from J, with 22 bases between. The CDR3 has 17 residues. CDR1 and CDR2 (germline): SNHLY, FYNNEI. CDR3 in amino acids: CASSGIKQGNPFNEQFF. The CDR3 DNA reads TGTGCCAGCAGTGGTATCAAGCAGGGGAACCCCTTCAATGAGCAGTTCTTC.

The gene calls are TRBV10-3 and TRBJ2-7; D could derive from TRBD1 or TRBD2 (8 bases each). The ends were cut back, 1 base at V and 4 bases at J, with 38 bases in the middle. CDR3 length: 23 residues. Germline-derived CDR1 and CDR2 are ENHRY and SYGVKD. The CDR3 bases are TGTGCCATCAGTGAGTTTGAGAGGGTGGATAAGCGGGAGCCTACAGGGGGGTTTTACGAGCAGTACTTC. It codes for CAISEFERVDKREPTGGFYEQYF.

The chain links TRBV5-8 to TRBJ1-1, with TRBD1 matching 7 bases. The V segment lost 0 bases and the J segment 5 bases; nucleotides outside the gene matches: 4. The CDR3 has 14 residues. Germline lookup yields CDR1 SGHTS and CDR2 YDEGEE. The CDR3 DNA reads as TGTGCCAGCAGCTTGGGACAGGGAAGGACTGAAGCTTTCTTT. Residues: CASSLGQGRTEAFF.

The J gene is TRBJ1-1, the V gene TRBV10-3; 7 bases fit TRBD1. V was clipped by 4 bases and J by 0 bases; unmatched bases: 11. CDR3 length: 17 amino acids. CDR1 is ENHRY and CDR2 is SYGVKD in the germline V gene. The CDR3 is CAISASGTDKMNTEAFF. The CDR3 region has the DNA TGTGCCATCAGTGCTTCCGGGACAGATAAAATGAACACTGAAGCTTTCTTT.

A single count supports this clone. The rearrangement joins TRBV9 to TRBJ2-3; no definite D call. Trimming took 0 bases from V and 3 from J, leaving 17 bases between them. This CDR3 region has 17 residues. Germline V lookup: CDR1 SGDLS, CDR2 YYNGEE. CDR3 in amino acids: CASSVANGNPGTDTQYF. CDR3 coding DNA: TGTGCCAGCAGCGTAGCTAACGGAAACCCTGGAACAGATACGCAGTATTTT.

J is TRBJ2-7 and V is TRBV6-1, with 11 bases aligning to TRBD1. The CDR3 extends over 15 amino acids. After removal of 1 base from V and 4 bases from J, the junction contained 3 bases not matched to a gene. The germline V gene has CDR1 MNHNS and CDR2 SASEGT. The CDR3 DNA follows: TGTGCCAGCAGTGAAGTTTGGGACAGGGGGTACGAGCAGTACTTC. It encodes CASSEVWDRGYEQYF.

Notes on this clone: Additional DNA sequences in this sample encode the identical CDR3. The chain recombines TRBV6-5 with TRBJ1-2; D ambiguous. The germline CDR1 and CDR2 sequences are MNHEY and SVGAGI. The CDR3 runs to 13 residues. V was trimmed by 0 bases and J by 4 bases, leaving 6 bases between them. The CDR3 loop reads CASSYSEGYGYTF. In nucleotides, the CDR3 is TGTGCCAGCAGTTACTCGGAGGGCTATGGCTACACCTTC.

The chain employs TRBV10-3 and TRBJ2-7; 7 bases align to TRBD1. This CDR3 contains 15 residues. Germline V lookup: CDR1 ENHRY, CDR2 SYGVKD. Losses at the gene ends were 3 bases for V and 2 bases for J; bases not matched to a gene: 7. The CDR3 here is CAISDMDRFPYEQYF. The CDR3 DNA reads as TGTGCCATCAGTGATATGGACAGGTTCCCCTACGAGCAGTACTTC.